This T cell receptor beta chain stems from a study of CD8 T cells in Susac syndrome. Study overall: At the time their blood was drawn, patients with Susac syndrome were either therapy-naive, on corticosteroids (with some of them also receiving intravenous immunoglobulin), or on intravenous immunoglobulin alone.

Random hexamers were used to reverse transcribe the RNA input (roughly 0.5 to 1 ug). Each CDR3 protein gets one entry after TCRdb re-called the immunoSEQ multiplex PCR reads with MiXCR. The profile shows some 160,000 distinct CDR3 sequences, roughly 94% of them singletons. In germline, CDR1 is DFQATT, CDR2 SNEGSKA (reference sequence). Trimming took 1 base from V and 0 from J, leaving 8 bases between them. The CDR3 spans 14 residues. The patients with Susac syndrome were individuals who fulfilled the recently defined diagnostic criteria for disease that was either definite or probable. This receptor was identified in a human donor with Susac syndrome. Material for sequencing was CD4+ T cells from PBMCs. V and J are TRBV20-1 and TRBJ2-3; no clear D. Here the CDR3 reads CSARVYGSTDTQYF. Here the CDR3 DNA reads TGCAGTGCTAGAGTTTATGGCAGCACAGATACGCAGTATTTT.